The 18 T cell receptor beta chains given below trace back to one sample, sequenced in a study of T cells in Graves' hyperthyroidism and ophthalmopathy. Amplification targeted TCR beta CDR3 regions from RNA transcripts. Researchers ran a first-round RT-PCR on the TCR CDR3 using the HTBI primer set. In TCRdb, the multiplex PCR reads were re-called with MiXCR into one record per CDR3 protein. The sample lists about 590,000 distinct CDR3 sequences, about 15% occurring once. The sample comprised blood. Receptor source: a woman aged 25 to 45 with Graves' hyperthyroidism.

This clonotype has a handful of counts. The gene calls are TRBV28 and TRBJ2-3, with 9 bases matching TRBD2. The length of the CDR3 is 18 residues. V dropped 4 bases and J dropped 2; count of bases not matched to a gene: 13. Germline CDR1 reads MDHEN; CDR2 reads SYDVKM. The CDR3 spells CASSSLPRLAELTDTQYF. In DNA form, the CDR3 reads TGTGCCAGCAGTTCCCTCCCCCGACTAGCGGAACTCACAGATACGCAGTATTTT.

This clonotype was observed at least ten times. V and J are TRBV20-1 and TRBJ2-1, with D hard to call. The CDR3 contains 13 residues. V dropped 1 base and J dropped 6 bases, with 10 bases sitting between them. Germline CDR1 is DFQATT and CDR2 is SNEGSKA (reference sequence). The CDR3 sequence is CSARAVSLNEQFF. CDR3 DNA sequence: TGCAGTGCTAGAGCTGTTAGCCTCAATGAGCAGTTCTTC.

The chain is built from TRBV5-1 and TRBJ1-1, with D hard to call. The CDR3 length is 16 residues. CDR1 is SGHRS and CDR2 is YFSETQ in the germline V gene. Trimming stripped 6 bases from V and 8 bases from J, with 26 bases between. The CDR3 DNA is TGCGCCAGCATGGCCGGGGTTGGGTATCGAGGCAACGAAGCTTTCTTT. It yields the protein CASMAGVGYRGNEAFF.

This clonotype showed up many times. V is TRBV7-3 and J is TRBJ2-1, with 16 bases that match TRBD2. Germline lookup yields CDR1 SGHTA and CDR2 FQGTGA. The CDR3 contains 19 residues. The ends lost 0 bases at V and 0 bases at J; junction bases unmatched: 2. CDR3 amino acids: CASSLTGLAGGPSYNEQFF. CDR3 nucleotides: TGTGCCAGCAGCTTAACGGGACTAGCGGGAGGGCCCTCCTACAATGAGCAGTTCTTC.

In this sample, this clonotype turned up many times. CDR3 nucleotide sequence: TGTGCCAGCAGTTTATCTCGACCCAGAAAGCTTTACTATGGCTACACCTTC. Protein: CASSLSRPRKLYYGYTF. The rearrangement joins TRBV27 to TRBJ1-2; D not resolved. CDR3 length equals 17 residues. Germline assignment: CDR1 MNHEY and CDR2 SMNVEV (reference sequence). Deletions cut 0 bases from V and 3 bases from J, with 17 bases between.

The gene calls are TRBV20-1 and TRBJ2-1; 8 bases fit TRBD2. The CDR3 is 17 residues long. CDR1 is DFQATT, CDR2 SNEGSKA, per germline (reference sequence). J was trimmed by 5 bases and V by 6 bases; bases with no gene match: 18. CDR3 sequence (DNA): TGCAGTGCCCAGCCCCCTTGGGCGGGAGGTTCCCACAATGAGCAGTTCTTC. The encoded protein is CSAQPPWAGGSHNEQFF.

By sample fraction, this clonotype is medium-sized. The chain has TRBV30 and TRBJ2-1; D may be TRBD2 (6 bases). Germline-derived CDR1 and CDR2 are GTSNPN and SVGIG (reference sequence). Trimming left V 1 base short and J 8 bases short, with 21 bases between. CDR3 length: 16 amino acids. CDR3 DNA sequence: TGTGCCTGGAGTGATCTCCCGGGAGAGGGCGGGGATGAGCAGTTCTTC. This encodes CAWSDLPGEGGDEQFF.

The V and J genes are TRBV7-2 and TRBJ1-2; 11 nucleotides align to TRBD1. V lost 5 bases and J lost 8; bases outside the gene matches: 1. Germline-derived CDR1 and CDR2 are SGHTA and FQGNSA. CDR3 length: 12 residues. CDR3 nucleotides: TGTGCCAGCAGCCGGACAGGGGGCGGCTACACCTTC. It encodes CASSRTGGGYTF.

This clonotype was seen more than once but under ten times. This CDR3 reads CASSRDHDYGYTF. The CDR3 DNA reads as TGTGCCAGCAGCAGGGACCACGACTATGGCTACACCTTC. The chain recombines TRBV5-5 with TRBJ1-2; weak D call: TRBD1 (5 bases). With 4 bases removed from V and 3 bases from J, the gap between germline ends came to 10 bases. CDR1 and CDR2 (germline): SGHKS, YYEKEE (reference sequence). The CDR3 totals 13 residues. Full variable domain (rest looked up from reference TRBV5-5 and TRBJ1-2): DAGVTQSPTHLIKTRGQQVTLRCSPISGHKSVSWYQQVLGQGPQFIFQYYEKEERGRGNFPDRFSARQFPNYSSELNVNALLLGDSALYLCASSRDHDYGYTFGSGTRLTVV.

This clonotype was counted many times. The gene calls are TRBV7-3 and TRBJ1-2; weak D call: TRBD1 (5 bases). The length of the CDR3 is 16 residues. Trimming stripped 5 bases from V and 4 bases from J, with 20 bases between. Germline V gene data show CDR1 as SGHTA and CDR2 as FQGTGA. CDR3 protein: CASSPRPMGGGYGYTF. In nucleotides, the CDR3 is TGTGCCAGCAGCCCCCGACCCATGGGGGGTGGCTATGGCTACACCTTC.

The rearrangement joins TRBV7-2 to TRBJ2-7; 11 positions match TRBD2. CDR1 and CDR2 (germline): SGHTA, FQGNSA. V lost 0 bases to trimming and J lost 3 bases; unmatched junction nucleotides: 7. The CDR3 has 17 amino acids. The CDR3 sequence is CASSLALAGGAFYEQYF. In DNA form, the CDR3 reads TGTGCCAGCAGCTTAGCGCTAGCGGGAGGCGCTTTCTACGAGCAGTACTTC.

This chain links TRBV5-6 with TRBJ2-1; 16 nucleotides align to TRBD2. With 4 bases clipped from V and 2 bases from J, the junction kept 6 bases outside the gene matches. This CDR3 is 18 amino acids long. Germline V gene lookup returns CDR1 SGHDT and CDR2 YYEEEE. Written as DNA, the CDR3 is TGTGCCAGCAGCGGAGGGACTAGCGGGAGGGCCGCCTACAATGAGCAGTTCTTC. It translates to CASSGGTSGRAAYNEQFF.

Note on this clonotype: A much more abundant neighbour one base away suggests this may be a read error. The rearrangement links TRBV9 to TRBJ2-1, with 10 bases aligning to TRBD2. CDR3 length: 15 amino acids. Germline loops: CDR1 SGDLS, CDR2 YYNGEE. The V and J ends lost 2 bases and 9 bases, in that order; junction bases with no gene match: 8. The CDR3, as DNA: TGTGCCAGCAGCGTGAGCGGGAGGGCTGACAGTGAGCAGTTCTTC. This gives the protein CASSVSGRADSEQFF.

The sample holds one count of this clonotype. This could be a read error, since a much larger clone is one nucleotide away. The CDR3 protein is CASVRVGGHEQFF. CDR3 nucleotides: TGTGCCAGCGTTAGGGTGGGGGGCCATGAGCAGTTCTTC. The rearrangement joins TRBV27 to TRBJ2-1; either TRBD1 or TRBD2 may fit D (6 bases each). CDR1 is MNHEY and CDR2 is SMNVEV in the germline V gene (reference sequence). This CDR3 spans 13 amino acids. V was clipped by 8 bases and J by 8 bases, with 16 bases between them.

This chain joins TRBV7-2 and TRBJ2-2; maybe TRBD1 (6 bases). V was shortened by 1 base and J by 1 base, with 7 bases between the two germline ends. The germline V gene encodes CDR1 SGHTA and CDR2 FQGNSA. This CDR3 spans 15 amino acids. The DNA for the CDR3 is TGTGCCAGCAGCTTAGGGGACAAGAACACCGGGGAGCTGTTTTTT. Protein product: CASSLGDKNTGELFF.

This clonotype was seen a handful of times. For the CDR3, the DNA is TGCAGTGCTAGAGATTATGAGGATAGCAATCAGCCCCAGCATTTT. Translating it yields CSARDYEDSNQPQHF. The chain has TRBV20-1 and TRBJ1-5; D not resolved. V was clipped by 0 bases and J by 0 bases, with 9 bases between them. CDR3 length: 15 residues. The V gene's germline CDR1 is DFQATT and CDR2 SNEGSKA (reference sequence).

The chain is built from TRBV9 and TRBJ2-5, with D possibly being TRBD2 (5 bases). Germline assignment: CDR1 SGDLS and CDR2 YYNGEE. V was cut by 0 bases and J by 4 bases, with 19 bases left in between. The CDR3 length is 17 residues. CDR3: CASSVGERDPDLETQYF. CDR3 sequence (DNA): TGTGCCAGCAGCGTAGGGGAAAGGGATCCGGACTTAGAGACCCAGTACTTC.

In this sample, this clonotype turned up many times. The CDR3 sequence is CASSQMPSSTDTQYF. CDR3 DNA: TGTGCCAGCAGCCAAATGCCTAGTAGCACAGATACGCAGTATTTT. V and J are TRBV7-2 and TRBJ2-3, with D uncertain. V was clipped by 5 bases and J by 0 bases, with 12 bases between them. Germline CDR1 SGHTA, CDR2 FQGNSA. The CDR3 is made up of 15 amino acids.